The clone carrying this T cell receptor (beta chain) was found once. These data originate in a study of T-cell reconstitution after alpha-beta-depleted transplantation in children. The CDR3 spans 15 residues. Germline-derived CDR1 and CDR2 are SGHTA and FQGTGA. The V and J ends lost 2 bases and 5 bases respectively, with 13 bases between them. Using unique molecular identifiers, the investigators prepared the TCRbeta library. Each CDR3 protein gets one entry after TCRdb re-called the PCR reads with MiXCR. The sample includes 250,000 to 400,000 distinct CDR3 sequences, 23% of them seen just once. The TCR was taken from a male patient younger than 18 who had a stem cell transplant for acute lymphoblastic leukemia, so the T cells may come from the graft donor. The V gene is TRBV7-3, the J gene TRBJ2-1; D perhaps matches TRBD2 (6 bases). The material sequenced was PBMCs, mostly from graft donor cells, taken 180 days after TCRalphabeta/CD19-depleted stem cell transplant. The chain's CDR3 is CASSLSVWEDNEQFF. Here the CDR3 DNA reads TGTGCCAGCAGCTTATCGGTTTGGGAGGACAATGAGCAGTTCTTC.